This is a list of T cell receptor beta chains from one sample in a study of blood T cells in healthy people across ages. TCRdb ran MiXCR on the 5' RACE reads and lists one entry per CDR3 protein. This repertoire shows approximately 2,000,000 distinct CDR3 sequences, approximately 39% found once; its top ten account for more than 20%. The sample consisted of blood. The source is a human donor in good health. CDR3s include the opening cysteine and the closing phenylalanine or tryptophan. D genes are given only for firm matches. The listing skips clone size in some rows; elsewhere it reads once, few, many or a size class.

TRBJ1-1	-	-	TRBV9	TGTGCCAGCAGCCCTATTGGGATGAACACTGAAGCTTTCTTT	CASSPIGMNTEAFF
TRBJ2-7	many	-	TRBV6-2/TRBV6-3	TGTGCCAGCAGTCCCTTCAGGGAAGGCCGCTACGAGCAGTACTTC	CASSPFREGRYEQYF
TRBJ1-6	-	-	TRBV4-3	TGCGCCAGCAGCCGGTTCGGTTATTCACCCCTCCACTTT	CASSRFGYSPLHF
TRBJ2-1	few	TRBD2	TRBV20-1	TGCAGTGCTAGAGATCCGCGGGGGGGTGACAATGAGCAGTTCTTC	CSARDPRGGDNEQFF
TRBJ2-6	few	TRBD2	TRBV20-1	TGCAGTGCTAGAGGGGGGGGAACTGGGGCCAACGTCCTGACTTTC	CSARGGGTGANVLTF
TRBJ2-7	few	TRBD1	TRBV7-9	TGTGCCAGCAGCTTAGCGAAGGACAGGGGGCTCGAGCAGTACTTC	CASSLAKDRGLEQYF
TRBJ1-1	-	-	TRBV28	TGTGCCAGCAGTGGGCCAGGGACGAACACTGAAGCTTTCTTT	CASSGPGTNTEAFF
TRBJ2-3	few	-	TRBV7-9	TGTGCCAGCAGCTCAGGAAGCTGGGGACGCACAGATACGCAGTATTTT	CASSSGSWGRTDTQYF
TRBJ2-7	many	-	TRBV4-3	TGCGCCAGCAGCCAAGATAGTGGCAGGCGGGAGCAGTACTTC	CASSQDSGRREQYF
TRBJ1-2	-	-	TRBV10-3	TGTGCCATCAGTGTAGGGGGTCCCTATGGCTACACCTTC	CAISVGGPYGYTF
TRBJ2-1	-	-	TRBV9	TGTGCCAGCAGCGTAGCTTTCTCTAGGGGGAATGTGCAGTTCTTC	CASSVAFSRGNVQFF
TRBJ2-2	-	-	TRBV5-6	TGTGCCAGCAGCTTGGTCGGGGTCATAGCCACCGGGGAGCTGTTTTTT	CASSLVGVIATGELFF
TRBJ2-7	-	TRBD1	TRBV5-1	TGCGCCAGCAGGACCTCACCGGGACAGGCTTACGAGCAGTACTTC	CASRTSPGQAYEQYF
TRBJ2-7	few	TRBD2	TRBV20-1	TGCAGTGCTCGGGAGGTGGGGGGAGCCTACGAGCAGTACTTC	CSAREVGGAYEQYF
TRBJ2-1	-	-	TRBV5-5	TGTGCCAGCAGCCCCGCAGACCATGAGCAGTTCTTC	CASSPADHEQFF
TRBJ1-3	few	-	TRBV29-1	TGCAGCGCCAACCCCCTAGGCGACTCTGGAAACACCATATATTTT	CSANPLGDSGNTIYF
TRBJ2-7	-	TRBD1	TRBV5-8	TGTGCCAGCAGCCGGACAGGGGAGCTCATCGCCTACGAGCAGTACTTC	CASSRTGELIAYEQYF
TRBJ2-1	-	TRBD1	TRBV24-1	TGTGCCACCAGTGATTCCGGGACAGGGGGCGCGGATGAGCAGTTCTTC	CATSDSGTGGADEQFF
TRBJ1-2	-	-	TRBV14	TGTGCCAGCTCTTCCCGGGGGGAAACCAACTATGGCTACACCTTC	CASSSRGETNYGYTF
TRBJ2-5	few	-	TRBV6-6	TGTGCCACTGGGCTGGGCGAGACCCAGTACTTC	CATGLGETQYF
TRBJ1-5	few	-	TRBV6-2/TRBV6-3	TGTGCCAGCAGTTACTTCAGGGTCGATCAGCCCCAGCATTTT	CASSYFRVDQPQHF
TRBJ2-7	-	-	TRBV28	TGTGCCAGCAACAATCCATCCTACGAGCAGTACTTC	CASNNPSYEQYF
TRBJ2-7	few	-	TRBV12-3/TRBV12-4	TGTGCCAGCAGTTTAGGGCAGGGTCCCCTCTACGAGCAGTACTTC	CASSLGQGPLYEQYF
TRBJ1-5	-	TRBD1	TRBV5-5	TGTGCCAGCAGGAAGACAGGGGGCGGCAATCAGCCCCAGCATTTT	CASRKTGGGNQPQHF
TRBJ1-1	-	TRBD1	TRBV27	TGTGCCAGCAGTTCCCGGACAGGGCTGAACACTGGAGCTTTCTTT	CASSSRTGLNTGAFF
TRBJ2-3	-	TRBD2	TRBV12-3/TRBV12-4	TGTGCCAGCAGCGGACTAGAAGGGGACACAGATACGCAGTATTTT	CASSGLEGDTDTQYF
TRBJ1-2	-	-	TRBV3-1	TGTGCCAGCAGCCACCTAGACAGGTCGGGTGGCTACACCTTC	CASSHLDRSGGYTF
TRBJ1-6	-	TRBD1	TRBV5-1	TGCGCCAGCAGCTTTGGACCTACCGGGACAGGGAGTAATTCACCCCTCCACTTT	CASSFGPTGTGSNSPLHF
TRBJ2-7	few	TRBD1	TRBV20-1	TGCAGTGCTCCCCACGACAGGGCACCCTACGAGCAGTACTTC	CSAPHDRAPYEQYF
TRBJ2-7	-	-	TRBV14	TGTGCCAGCAGTCATAGGTATGGTTTCGAGCAGTACTTC	CASSHRYGFEQYF
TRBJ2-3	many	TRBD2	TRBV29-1	TGCAGCGTTGGGACGACGGGGGGTACGCAGTATTTT	CSVGTTGGTQYF
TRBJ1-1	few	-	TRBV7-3	TGTGCCAGCAGCTTCCAGGGAGCCACTGAAGCTTTCTTT	CASSFQGATEAFF
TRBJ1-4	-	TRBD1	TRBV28	TGTGCCAGCATTAAACAGGGGTTTAATGAAAAACTGTTTTTT	CASIKQGFNEKLFF
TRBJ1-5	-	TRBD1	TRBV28	TGTGCCAGCAGTAGTAGGACAGGGGGCTTTCGAGGTTATCAGCCCCAGCATTTT	CASSSRTGGFRGYQPQHF
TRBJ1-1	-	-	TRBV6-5	TGTGCCAGCCGGGCGGGGGCCTGGACTGAAGCTTTCTTT	CASRAGAWTEAFF
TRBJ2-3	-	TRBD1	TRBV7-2	TGTGCCAGCAGCGTAACAGGGGTAGATACGCAGTATTTT	CASSVTGVDTQYF
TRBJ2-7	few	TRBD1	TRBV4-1	TGCGCCAGCAGCCAAGTGGGACAGGCCTCCTACGAGCAGTACTTC	CASSQVGQASYEQYF